Listed below are T cell receptor beta chains from one sample, sequenced in a study of identical twins. TCRdb re-derived calls from the 5' RACE reads in MiXCR, one entry per CDR3 protein. The sample lists approximately 240,000 distinct CDR3 sequences; about 14% were seen once. The sample was memory (CD45RO+) T cells sorted from blood. The receptor set was obtained from a woman aged 18-29 years in good health. Both conserved end residues are part of each CDR3. The order of the fields is V gene, D gene, clone size, J gene, CDR3 protein. D genes are given only for firm matches. Clone size, where shown, is once, few, many, or a class for clones that have expanded.

>TRBV20-1|-|-|TRBJ1-4
CSARSPNEKLFF
>TRBV29-1|-|-|TRBJ2-7
CSVEHGDSYEQYF
>TRBV20-1|-|few|TRBJ2-7
CSARPSGYEQYF
>TRBV10-3|TRBD1|few|TRBJ2-1
CAISANPGQGLGEQFF
>TRBV4-1|-|few|TRBJ2-1
CASSQVANEQFF
>TRBV6-5|-|-|TRBJ1-1
CASSYTGLMNTEAFF
>TRBV5-1|-|-|TRBJ1-5
CASSLDFGQPQHF
>TRBV3-1|-|many|TRBJ1-2
CASSQDLRGYTF
>TRBV20-1|-|few|TRBJ2-1
CSAPNTGIYNEQFF
>TRBV9|TRBD1|few|TRBJ2-2
CASSESLTGVNTGELFF
>TRBV27|-|-|TRBJ1-1
CASQSDSNTEAFF
>TRBV12-3/TRBV12-4|TRBD1|few|TRBJ2-7
CASTSGTGAYEQYF
>TRBV19|-|few|TRBJ2-3
CASESSTDTQYF
>TRBV29-1|TRBD2|-|TRBJ2-1
CSVASSGLDNEQFF
>TRBV6-5|-|few|TRBJ1-2
CASSYSPPHYGYTF
>TRBV7-8|-|few|TRBJ2-1
CASNPDRSSYNEQFF
>TRBV6-6|-|many|TRBJ2-2
CASSSSNTGELFF
>TRBV20-1|TRBD1|few|TRBJ2-7
CSARAAGTGGHEQYF
>TRBV7-2|-|few|TRBJ1-1
CASSFPRGAMNTEAFF
>TRBV5-6|-|few|TRBJ1-6
CASSPHGRGNSPLHF
>TRBV20-1|TRBD2|few|TRBJ2-3
CSAGGGGTFGAQYF
>TRBV5-1|-|many|TRBJ1-3
CASSGSEGNTIYF
>TRBV20-1|-|-|TRBJ1-4
CSARYRIGEKLFF
>TRBV11-2|TRBD1|many|TRBJ1-4
CASSLGQGTGEKLFF
>TRBV7-8|-|-|TRBJ1-2
CASSFGGNYGYTF
>TRBV20-1|-|many|TRBJ2-5
CSARVGTPQETQYF
>TRBV5-1|-|many|TRBJ2-1
CASSLGMAGGYNEQFF
>TRBV20-1|-|-|TRBJ1-4
CSARGPLNEKLFF
>TRBV20-1|TRBD2|few|TRBJ2-1
CSAPSSGSRTYNEQFF
>TRBV18|-|few|TRBJ2-1
CASSPNRLNEQFF
>TRBV20-1|TRBD2|-|TRBJ2-1
CSATTSGGISYNEQFF
>TRBV7-8|-|-|TRBJ1-5
CASSLGLTDQPQHF
>TRBV10-3|TRBD2|few|TRBJ2-3
CAISLAGTASTDTQYF
>TRBV20-1|TRBD2|-|TRBJ2-1
CSPTLAGGYNEQFF
>TRBV2|-|few|TRBJ1-2
CARSGTTFYGYTF
>TRBV5-6|TRBD2|few|TRBJ2-1
CASSLRRERYEQFF
>TRBV3-1|TRBD1|few|TRBJ1-1
CASSLQGNEAFF